The clone carrying this T cell receptor beta chain occurred many times. The antigen remains unidentified. Participants, patients aged 18 to 65, had newly diagnosed hyperthyroidism with a duration under 2 months. The source of the sample is a study of T cells in Graves' hyperthyroidism and ophthalmopathy. Study at large: Specimen type is peripheral blood, collected at initial diagnosis prior to any treatment.

Template material for amplifying TCR beta CDR3 regions consisted of RNA transcripts. First-round RT-PCR with HTBI primers amplified the TCR CDR3 region. TCRdb re-derived calls from the multiplex PCR reads in MiXCR, one entry per CDR3 protein. Here the sample spans roughly 290,000 distinct CDR3 sequences, approximately 12% being singletons. Study findings and constraints: Separation of ophthalmopathy from stable hyperthyroidism was achieved by a 13 V-J model. Blood also contained most expanded thyroid clonotypes above 0.001.

Germline V gene lookup returns CDR1 DFQATT and CDR2 SNEGSKA (reference sequence). V dropped 0 bases and J dropped 4; count of bases not matched to a gene: 9. The CDR3 has 15 amino acids. The receptor was derived from a woman aged 30 to 39 with Graves' hyperthyroidism that later progressed to Graves' ophthalmopathy. Sequences were obtained from blood. This chain links TRBV20-1 with TRBJ2-7; 7 nucleotides agree with TRBD2. Here the CDR3 reads CSARDFRAGEYEQYF. DNA of the CDR3: TGCAGTGCTAGAGATTTTAGGGCGGGAGAGTACGAGCAGTACTTC.